This T cell receptor beta chain was captured by sequencing in a study of shared clonotypes between healthy human individuals. Whole-study results and caveats: Clonotype sharing across a few donors was observed for 4.5% to 6.5% of naive CD4 clonotypes.

Using immunoSEQ multiplex PCR, the repertoire was profiled, and TCRdb retains in-frame clones only, with some absent. The sample includes 2 million to 3 million clones, around 90% of them seen just once. The ends lost 7 bases at V and 4 bases at J; junction bases unmatched: 11. This CDR3 contains 15 residues. The germline CDR1 and CDR2 sequences are SGHTA and FQGNSA. A note on this clone: Antigen: not known.

The sample taken for sequencing was naive CD4+ T cells sorted from blood. Indicated subset: CD45RA+ positively selected. The V gene is TRBV7-2, the J gene TRBJ2-3, with 7 bases aligning to TRBD2. This sequence was found in a man younger than 35 in good health. This CDR3 is CASNRNAGVADTQYF. CDR3 nucleotide sequence: TGTGCCAGCAACAGAAACGCGGGGGTCGCAGATACGCAGTATTTT.